This T cell receptor beta chain was sequenced during a study of T-cell memory formation after mild COVID-19. This clonotype was seen a few times. TCRdb itself ran the 5' RACE reads through MiXCR, one entry per CDR3 protein. This table holds tens of thousands of distinct CDR3 sequences, over 9% found once. Trimming removed 9 bases at V and 2 bases at J, with 17 bases between. CDR1 is MGHDK and CDR2 is SYGVNS in the germline V gene. CDR3 length equals 15 residues. The TCR was taken from an adult woman who had mild COVID-19 (a few samples of this study predate the infection). Cell type and time point are not known. The chain has TRBV25-1 and TRBJ1-5; TRBD1 might be the D (5 bases). Sample: PBMCs or a T cell subset sorted from them (not recorded which). CDR3: CASGSDSGGNQPQHF. The CDR3 region has the DNA TGTGCCAGTGGTTCAGACAGTGGGGGCAATCAGCCCCAGCATTTT.